Shown below are 22 T cell receptor beta chains from a single sample sequenced in a study of blood T cell repertoires in COVID-19. The assay was immunoSEQ multiplex PCR, and TCRdb's table has in-frame clones only and misses some. This repertoire shows roughly 120,000 clones, less than 85% found once; its top ten account for approximately 2.1%. The sample comprised peripheral blood. The receptor source for this set is a man younger than 45 with acute or convalescent COVID-19.

This rearrangement joins TRBV27 to TRBJ1-1, with D tentatively TRBD1 (5 bases). The CDR3 length is 15 residues. Trimming stripped 4 bases from V and 0 bases from J, with 12 bases between. CDR1 and CDR2 (germline): MNHEY, SMNVEV (reference sequence). DNA of the CDR3: TGTGCCAGCAGTTCCGCAGGGTCGATGAACACTGAAGCTTTCTTT. Encoded protein: CASSSAGSMNTEAFF.

The V gene is TRBV27, the J gene TRBJ2-3; 7 nucleotides line up with TRBD2. The CDR3 contains 17 residues. With V trimmed by 6 bases and J by 2 bases, 14 bases remained unmatched. The germline gives CDR1 MNHEY, CDR2 SMNVEV (reference sequence). CDR3 in DNA: TGTGCCAGCAGCCATAGATACACCGGGGGGTTCACAGATACGCAGTATTTT. Its protein is CASSHRYTGGFTDTQYF.

The table lists this clone with a count of one. The V gene is TRBV15, the J gene TRBJ2-1; D may be TRBD1 (7 bases). The CDR3 has 15 amino acids. The germline gives CDR1 LNHNV, CDR2 YYDKDF (reference sequence). Trimming cost V 1 base and J 5 bases, with 12 bases left between them. CDR3 sequence: CATSRGQGGHNEQFF. The CDR3 DNA is TGTGCCACCAGCAGAGGGCAGGGGGGACACAATGAGCAGTTCTTC.

This clone was observed a few times. This chain joins TRBV4-1 and TRBJ1-5, with 7 bases aligning to TRBD1. The J segment lost 4 bases and the V segment lost 4 bases, leaving 4 bases of the junction unmatched. Per the germline V gene, CDR1 is MGHRA and CDR2 is YSYEKL. The CDR3 has 14 residues. CDR3 nucleotide sequence: TGCGCCAGCAGCCTCCGGGACAGAAATCAGCCCCAGCATTTT. Its protein product is CASSLRDRNQPQHF.

This clone was seen just once. This chain joins TRBV29-1 and TRBJ1-2, with D possibly TRBD1 on 5 matching bases. V lost 4 bases, J lost 0 bases, and 9 bases lay in between. The germline V gene encodes CDR1 SQVTM and CDR2 ANQGSEA. This CDR3 is built from 13 residues. CDR3 bases: TGCAGCGTTGCGGGGGAAGCTAACTATGGCTACACCTTC. Protein sequence: CSVAGEANYGYTF. Complete variable domain (other parts from reference TRBV29-1 and TRBJ1-2): SAVISQKPSRDICQRGTSLTIQCQVDSQVTMMFWYRQQPGQSLTLIATANQGSEATYESGFVIDKFPISRPNLTFSTLTVSNMSPEDSSIYLCSVAGEANYGYTFGSGTRLTVV.

The chain joins TRBV19 to TRBJ1-1, with D maybe TRBD1 (6 bases). Germline CDR1 LNHDA, CDR2 SQIVND (reference sequence). With 4 bases removed from V and 1 base from J, the gap between germline ends came to 13 bases. The CDR3 is made up of 15 amino acids. CDR3 DNA: TGTGCCAGTAGTACCTCCTGGGGGCCGAACACTGAAGCTTTCTTT. Translated: CASSTSWGPNTEAFF.

The chain uses TRBV2 and TRBJ1-5; perhaps TRBD1 as D (5 bases). Germline CDR1 SNHLY, CDR2 FYNNEI. This CDR3 contains 15 residues. Trimming pared 3 bases from V and 0 bases from J, leaving 9 bases between. CDR3 in DNA: TGTGCCAGCAGTGAGGGGCAGTATAGCAATCAGCCCCAGCATTTT. It specifies CASSEGQYSNQPQHF. The whole variable domain, remainder taken from reference TRBV2 and TRBJ1-5, is EPEVTQTPSHQVTQMGQEVILRCVPISNHLYFYWYRQILGQKVEFLVSFYNNEISEKSEIFDDQFSVERPDGSNFTLKIRSTKLEDSAMYFCASSEGQYSNQPQHFGDGTRLSIL.

The chain joins TRBV6-5 to TRBJ1-5; TRBD1 matches 7 bases. The V segment lost 6 bases and the J segment 0 bases; nucleotides outside the gene matches: 5. Germline CDR1 is MNHEY and CDR2 is SVGAGI. CDR3 length equals 15 residues. The CDR3 loop reads CASREGQLSNQPQHF. CDR3 DNA sequence: TGTGCCAGCAGAGAGGGACAGCTTAGCAATCAGCCCCAGCATTTT.

The chain couples TRBV12-5 to TRBJ2-3; TRBD2 matches 7 bases. The germline V gene has CDR1 LGHNT and CDR2 FRNRAP. V trimming: 4 bases; J trimming: 0 bases; junction bases outside the gene matches: 4. This CDR3 spans 15 amino acids. The CDR3 spells CASGWSGLSTDTQYF. The CDR3 nucleotides are TGTGCTAGTGGTTGGTCGGGACTAAGCACAGATACGCAGTATTTT.

This clone came up once. The V call is TRBV29-1, the J call TRBJ1-1; 7 bases are shared with TRBD1. V lost 8 bases and J lost 5; bases outside the gene matches: 8. Germline values: CDR1 SQVTM, CDR2 ANQGSEA. This CDR3 spans 12 amino acids. Written as DNA, the CDR3 is TGCAGCTTGCGACAGGGTGGTACTGAAGCTTTCTTT. Amino acids: CSLRQGGTEAFF.

The chain links TRBV6-8 to TRBJ2-2, with 8 positions matching TRBD1. The junction had 4 bases not matched to a gene; V was cut back by 6 bases and J by 1 base. This CDR3 region has 15 residues. Germline lookup yields CDR1 MNHGY and CDR2 SAAAGT. CDR3 protein: CASSETGVNTGELFF. The CDR3 nucleotides are TGTGCCAGCAGCGAGACAGGGGTGAACACCGGGGAGCTGTTTTTT.

This clone was detected only once. The chain employs TRBV4-2 and TRBJ1-2; 8 bases line up with TRBD1. The ends lost 2 bases at V and 4 bases at J; junction bases unmatched: 6. The CDR3 spans 15 residues. CDR1 LGHNA and CDR2 YNFKEQ come from the germline V gene. CDR3 in amino acids: CASSQMTGEAYGYTF. CDR3 in DNA: TGTGCCAGCAGCCAAATGACAGGGGAGGCCTATGGCTACACCTTC.

This chain uses TRBV9 with TRBJ1-1, with D perhaps matching TRBD1 (5 bases). Germline CDR1 SGDLS, CDR2 YYNGEE. CDR3 length: 15 amino acids. Trimming took 0 bases from V and 3 from J, leaving 12 bases between them. CDR3 residues: CASSVAIGEDTEAFF. As DNA, the CDR3 is TGTGCCAGCAGCGTAGCTATAGGGGAGGACACTGAAGCTTTCTTT.

The sample holds one count of this clone. The chain recombines TRBV15 with TRBJ2-1; D might be TRBD2 (6 bases). This CDR3 is built from 18 residues. Germline V gene data show CDR1 as LNHNV and CDR2 as YYDKDF (reference sequence). V lost 1 base and J lost 0, with 16 bases in between. CDR3 nucleotides: TGTGCCACCAGCAGAGTAGGAGGGCTAGTGAGCTCCTACAATGAGCAGTTCTTC. As protein: CATSRVGGLVSSYNEQFF.

The chain combines TRBV2 with TRBJ2-7; 12 bases map to TRBD1. The V gene end was trimmed by 6 bases and the J gene end by 10 bases; junction bases not matched to a gene: 10. Looked up from germline, CDR1 is SNHLY and CDR2 is FYNNEI. The CDR3 length is 14 residues. The CDR3 nucleotides are TGTGCCAGCAGAAACCCGGGACAGGGGGCTCTTCAGTACTTC. This sequence encodes CASRNPGQGALQYF.

The chain has TRBV5-1 and TRBJ2-3; 14 bases are a match to TRBD2. The CDR3 is 15 amino acids. Trimming at V came to 4 bases and at J to 8 bases, leaving 6 bases not matched to a gene. Germline assignment: CDR1 SGHRS and CDR2 YFSETQ. In nucleotides, the CDR3 is TGCGCCAGCAGCATGACTAGCGGGGGGGCCGGTACGCAGTATTTT. Protein: CASSMTSGGAGTQYF.

The genes are TRBV19 and TRBJ2-3; the D gene is possibly TRBD1 (5 bases). The germline gives CDR1 LNHDA, CDR2 SQIVND (reference sequence). V lost 3 bases and J lost 0, with 13 bases in between. The CDR3 extends over 16 amino acids. CDR3 sequence (DNA): TGTGCCAGTAGTATCCTTCGGACATTAAGCACAGATACGCAGTATTTT. This sequence encodes CASSILRTLSTDTQYF.

The chain is built from TRBV19 and TRBJ2-5; tentatively, D is TRBD2 (6 bases). This CDR3 region has 13 residues. The germline V gene has CDR1 LNHDA and CDR2 SQIVND (reference sequence). V was trimmed by 6 bases and J by 2 bases, leaving 10 bases between them. In nucleotides, the CDR3 is TGTGCCAGTAGGTCCCGGGGGCAAGAGACCCAGTACTTC. It encodes CASRSRGQETQYF.

The CDR3 sequence: CASREDSLNYGYTF. CDR3 bases: TGTGCCAGTAGAGAAGACAGCCTTAACTATGGCTACACCTTC. This chain connects TRBV19 to TRBJ1-2; weak D call: TRBD1 (5 bases). Trimming took 6 bases from V and 1 from J, leaving 12 bases between them. The CDR3 has 14 residues. Germline assignment: CDR1 LNHDA and CDR2 SQIVND (reference sequence). The entire variable domain, with the rest obtained from reference TRBV19 and TRBJ1-2, is as follows: DGGITQSPKYLFRKEGQNVTLSCEQNLNHDAMYWYRQDPGQGLRLIYYSQIVNDFQKGDIAEGYSVSREKKESFPLTVTSAQKNPTAFYLCASREDSLNYGYTFGSGTRLTVV.

V is TRBV4-1 and J is TRBJ1-2; 9 bases agree with TRBD1. This CDR3 region has 15 residues. Germline V gene data show CDR1 as MGHRA and CDR2 as YSYEKL. The junction had 4 bases not matched to a gene; V was cut back by 1 base and J by 4 bases. The CDR3 reads CASSQGTGAVYGYTF. The CDR3, as DNA: TGCGCCAGCAGCCAAGGGACAGGGGCAGTCTATGGCTACACCTTC.

This clone was counted a single time. The J gene is TRBJ1-2, the V gene TRBV5-1; D possibly corresponds to TRBD1 (6 bases). CDR1 and CDR2 (germline): SGHRS, YFSETQ. The CDR3 is 13 amino acids. V lost 2 bases and J lost 8, with 13 bases in between. CDR3 amino acids: CASSLYREGGYTF. The CDR3 DNA is TGCGCCAGCAGCTTATACAGGGAAGGAGGCTACACCTTC.

Points on this clone: Other nucleotide sequences from this sample produce the same CDR3. The rearrangement joins TRBV10-3 to TRBJ1-1, with a possible D match to TRBD1 (6 bases). The CDR3 contains 13 residues. Per germline, CDR1 ENHRY and CDR2 SYGVKD. V shed 6 bases and J shed 0 bases, with 8 bases lying between them. The CDR3 DNA follows: TGTGCCATCAGGGACAGCATGAACACTGAAGCTTTCTTT. Amino acids: CAIRDSMNTEAFF.